This T cell receptor beta chain was documented in a study of early T cells in non-severe SARS-CoV-2 infection. Individual cDNA molecules carried attached unique molecular identifiers. One entry per CDR3 protein results from TCRdb running MiXCR on the 5' RACE reads. This sample has about 71,000 distinct CDR3 sequences, with under 15% found just once. CDR1 is LGHDT, CDR2 YNNKEL, per germline (reference sequence). The CDR3 is made up of 16 amino acids. V was clipped by 0 bases and J by 0 bases, with 10 bases between them. The sample consisted of whole blood, taken at baseline. The V and J genes are TRBV3-1 and TRBJ2-3; D unclear. This sequence was found in an adult who was a healthcare worker with PCR-confirmed SARS-CoV-2 infection or an uninfected control (not recorded which). The CDR3 loop is CASSQDPRLSTDTQYF. The CDR3 bases are TGTGCCAGCAGCCAAGATCCTAGGTTAAGCACAGATACGCAGTATTTT.